This T cell receptor (beta chain) was identified in a study of cytomegalovirus exposure and HLA in healthy donors. With respect to this clone: The antigen is unknown.

The table came from immunoSEQ multiplex PCR; TCRdb's copy has only in-frame clones and leaves some out. The sample consists of 130,000 or so clones, about 85% of them appearing once. Study-level points and caveats: Specificity for CMV antigens was confirmed in vitro for a few of the CMV-associated chains. The study recorded 150 to 200 TCR beta chains that were cytomegalovirus-associated.

V was trimmed by 3 bases and J by 2 bases, leaving 9 bases between them. CDR1 SGHTA and CDR2 FQGNSA come from the germline V gene. The CDR3 runs 14 residues. The TCR originated in a young woman in good health and CMV-seronegative. The rearrangement links TRBV7-2 to TRBJ2-3, with D perhaps matching TRBD2 (5 bases). Specimen: PBMCs. The CDR3 spells CASSFRGSTDTQYF. The CDR3 DNA reads TGTGCCAGCAGCTTTCGGGGTTCCACAGATACGCAGTATTTT.